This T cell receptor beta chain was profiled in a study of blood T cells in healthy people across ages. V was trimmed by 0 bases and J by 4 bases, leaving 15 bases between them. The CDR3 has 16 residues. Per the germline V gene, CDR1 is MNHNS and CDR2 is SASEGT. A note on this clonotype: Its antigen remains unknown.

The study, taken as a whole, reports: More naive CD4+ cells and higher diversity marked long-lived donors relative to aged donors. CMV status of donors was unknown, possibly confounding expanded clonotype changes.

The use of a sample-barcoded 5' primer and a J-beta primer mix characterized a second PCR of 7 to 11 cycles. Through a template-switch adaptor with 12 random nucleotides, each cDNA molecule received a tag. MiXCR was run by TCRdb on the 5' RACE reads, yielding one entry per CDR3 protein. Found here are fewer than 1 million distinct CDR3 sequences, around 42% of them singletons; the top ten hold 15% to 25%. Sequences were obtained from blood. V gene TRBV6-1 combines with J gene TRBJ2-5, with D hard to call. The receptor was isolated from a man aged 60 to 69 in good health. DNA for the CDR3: TGTGCCAGCAGTGAAGCGCGCAGCTCCACGATAGAGACCCAGTACTTC. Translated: CASSEARSSTIETQYF.